The rows below give T cell receptor beta chains drawn from one sample of a study of long-term antiretroviral therapy in people with HIV. Only in-frame clones appear in the TCRdb table, and some are missing; sequencing was by immunoSEQ multiplex PCR. The table has some 31,000 clones, roughly 93% seen once. The source was unsorted PBMCs, collected approximately 7.4 years after starting antiretroviral therapy. The receptors shown here come from a man between 45 and 60 years old with HIV. The CDR3 runs from the conserved cysteine through the conserved F or W. The D gene is left open where the match is weak. Part of the rows lack a size; the others show once, few, many or a class for expanded clones.

v_gene	j_gene	d_gene	abundance	CDR3nt	CDR3aa
TRBV18	TRBJ1-2	NA	NA	TGTGCCAGCTCAGACGACCCGCAGGGGAACTATGGCTACACCTTC	CASSDDPQGNYGYTF
TRBV4-1	TRBJ1-1	NA	NA	TGCGCCAGCAGCCAAGAGGAAAGGGCAAACACTGAAGCTTTCTTT	CASSQEERANTEAFF
TRBV11-2	TRBJ2-7	NA	NA	TGTGCCAGCAGCCAAGGTCAAGCCTATCGAACGGGCCTCTACGAGCAGTACTTC	CASSQGQAYRTGLYEQYF
TRBV6-4	TRBJ2-1	NA	NA	TGTGCCAGCAGTGACAGGGAAGCCAATGAGCAGTTCTTC	CASSDREANEQFF
TRBV19	TRBJ2-2	NA	once	TGTGCCAGTAGTACTGTTATCACCGGGGAGCTGTTTTTT	CASSTVITGELFF
TRBV30	TRBJ1-1	NA	NA	TGTGCCTGGAGCCCGGAGACTCTGAACACTGAAGCTTTCTTT	CAWSPETLNTEAFF
TRBV6-1	TRBJ1-2	TRBD1	NA	TGTGCCAGCAGTGATAGGGGGCGATCCGGCTACACCTTC	CASSDRGRSGYTF
TRBV7-2	TRBJ2-3	NA	NA	TGTGCCAGCAGCCCTGGCCGCTCATCGAGGGGAGATACGCAGTATTTT	CASSPGRSSRGDTQYF
TRBV10-1	TRBJ1-1	NA	medium-sized	TGCGCCACCAAGGGACAGAACACTGAAGCTTTCTTT	CATKGQNTEAFF
TRBV5-4	TRBJ2-7	TRBD1	NA	TGTGCCAGCAGCTCGGACAGGGGGGTCGAGCAGTACTTC	CASSSDRGVEQYF
TRBV4-3	TRBJ2-2	TRBD2	NA	TGCGCCAGCAGCCAAGATCCAGCGGGGGGGGTCACCGGGGAGCTGTTTTTT	CASSQDPAGGVTGELFF
TRBV19	TRBJ1-5	NA	NA	TGTGCCAGTAGCAAAGAGGGGTTCAATCAGCCCCAGCATTTT	CASSKEGFNQPQHF
TRBV10-3	TRBJ2-3	NA	NA	TGTGCCATCACTGAGAGTGGCACAGATACGCAGTATTTT	CAITESGTDTQYF
TRBV5-1	TRBJ2-3	NA	NA	TGCGCCAGCAGCTACCGGGACAACACAGATACGCAGTATTTT	CASSYRDNTDTQYF
TRBV11-2	TRBJ2-6	NA	NA	TGTGCCAGCACCCTTAGGGGGGCCAACGTCCTGACTTTC	CASTLRGANVLTF
TRBV4-3	TRBJ1-1	NA	once	TGCGCCAGCAGCCAAGATCGGACGATGAACACTGAAGCTTTCTTT	CASSQDRTMNTEAFF
TRBV30	TRBJ2-7	NA	NA	TGTGCCTGGAGTGACCGGGACACCGAGCAGTACTTC	CAWSDRDTEQYF
TRBV7-2	TRBJ2-4	TRBD2	NA	TGTGCCAGCAGCTTCGCACCCACAGCGGGGCGATTGGACATTCAGTACTTC	CASSFAPTAGRLDIQYF
TRBV2	TRBJ2-1	TRBD2	NA	TGTGCCAGCCGTCCCGGACTAGCGGGGGGTTACAATGAGCAGTTCTTC	CASRPGLAGGYNEQFF
TRBV5-1	TRBJ1-2	NA	NA	TGCGCCAGCAGCTTTGGGACCCATGGCTACACCTTC	CASSFGTHGYTF
TRBV7-2	TRBJ2-2	TRBD2	NA	TGTGCCAGCAGCACAAGAAGGAGGCTAGCGGGCACCGGGGAGCTGTTTTTT	CASSTRRRLAGTGELFF
TRBV5-1	TRBJ1-1	NA	once	TGCGCCAGCAGCCCTGCAGGAGGGACTGAAGCTTTCTTT	CASSPAGGTEAFF
TRBV2	TRBJ1-5	NA	NA	TGTGCCAGCATGGGCGGGGGGGCAAGCCAGCCCCAGCATTTT	CASMGGGASQPQHF
TRBV19	TRBJ1-5	TRBD1	NA	TGTGCCAGTACCCCGGACAGGATAGATCAGCCCCAGCATTTT	CASTPDRIDQPQHF
TRBV2	TRBJ1-1	NA	NA	TGTGCCAGCAGTGAACCCGGGAACACTGAAGCTTTCTTT	CASSEPGNTEAFF
TRBV6-6	TRBJ2-3	TRBD1	NA	TGTGCCAGCCGGCCAGGGGGTTTCTCCACAGATACGCAGTATTTT	CASRPGGFSTDTQYF
TRBV29-1	TRBJ2-2	NA	NA	TGCAGCGGCGGACAAGGGGCCAACACCGGGGAGCTGTTTTTT	CSGGQGANTGELFF
TRBV11-2	TRBJ2-7	NA	NA	TGTGCCAGCAGCTTAGTGGTAAACGAGCAGTACTTC	CASSLVVNEQYF
TRBV29-1	TRBJ1-1	NA	NA	TGCAGCGTTGTTGGAACAATTATCTCGAACACTGAAGCTTTCTTT	CSVVGTIISNTEAFF
TRBV27	TRBJ2-3	TRBD2	NA	TGTGCCAGCAGTTCTCTAGCGGGCACAGATACGCAGTATTTT	CASSSLAGTDTQYF
TRBV29-1	TRBJ1-1	NA	NA	TGCAGCGTTGAACAGGGGAGGGCTGAAGCTTTCTTT	CSVEQGRAEAFF
TRBV30	TRBJ1-1	TRBD1	NA	TGTGCCTGGAGTACAGGGGCGGGGAACACTGAAGCTTTCTTT	CAWSTGAGNTEAFF
TRBV27	TRBJ2-7	NA	NA	TGTGCCAGCAGTTTATCAGTTCCCTCCTACGAGCAGTACTTC	CASSLSVPSYEQYF
TRBV18	TRBJ2-3	TRBD2	NA	TGTGCCAGCTCACCGACACAGTCTAGCGGGGGGAGCACAGATACGCAGTATTTT	CASSPTQSSGGSTDTQYF
TRBV12-5	TRBJ1-1	NA	NA	TGTGCTAGTGGTTTGGCCCGGGGGGGCACTGAAGCTTTCTTT	CASGLARGGTEAFF
TRBV19	TRBJ1-6	NA	once	TGTGCCAGTAAGGGCGATCCGGACAGAATTAATTCACCCCTCCACTTT	CASKGDPDRINSPLHF
TRBV27	TRBJ2-7	TRBD2	NA	TGTGCCAGCAGTCGGCGGGGGGAGTACGAGCAGTACTTC	CASSRRGEYEQYF
TRBV4-3	TRBJ2-2	TRBD1	NA	TGCGCCAGCAGCCGGGACAGGGCTAACACCGGGGAGCTGTTTTTT	CASSRDRANTGELFF
TRBV19	TRBJ1-2	NA	NA	TGTGCCAGTAGTATGGGCCGGGACAAGGTGCTTGGAAGCTATGGCTACACCTTC	CASSMGRDKVLGSYGYTF
TRBV25-1	TRBJ2-7	TRBD1	NA	TGTGCCAGCAGTGAACCGGGACAGGGGGAGCAGTACTTC	CASSEPGQGEQYF
TRBV7-2	TRBJ2-7	NA	NA	TGTGCCAGCAGCGCTTGGATCGACAGGAGCTCCTACGAGCAGTACTTC	CASSAWIDRSSYEQYF